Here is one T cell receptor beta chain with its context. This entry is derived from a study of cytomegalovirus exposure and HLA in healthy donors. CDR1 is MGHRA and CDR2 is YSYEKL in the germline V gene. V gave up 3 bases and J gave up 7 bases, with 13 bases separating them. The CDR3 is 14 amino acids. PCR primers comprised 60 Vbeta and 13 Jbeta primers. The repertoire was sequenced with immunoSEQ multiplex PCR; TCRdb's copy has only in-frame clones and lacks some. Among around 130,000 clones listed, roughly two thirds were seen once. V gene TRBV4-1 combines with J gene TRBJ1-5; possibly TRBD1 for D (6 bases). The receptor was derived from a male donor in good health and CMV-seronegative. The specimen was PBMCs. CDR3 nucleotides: TGCGCCAGCAGCCAGGAAGGACAGTTCCAGCCCCAGCATTTT. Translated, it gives CASSQEGQFQPQHF.